The subject of this entry is one T cell receptor (beta chain). What it binds is not known. This entry is derived from a study of T-cell memory formation after mild COVID-19. V gave up 0 bases and J gave up 7 bases; unmatched junction bases: 11. This CDR3 spans 15 amino acids. Germline CDR1 reads GTSNPN; CDR2 reads SVGIG (reference sequence). MiXCR was run by TCRdb on the 5' RACE reads, yielding one entry per CDR3 protein. The sample lists more than 450,000 distinct CDR3 sequences, roughly 18% occurring once. The study, taken as a whole, reports: Clones contracting across day 15 to 85 had a balanced CD4/CD8 profile; later expanding clones leaned CD4+.

V is TRBV30 and J is TRBJ1-1, with 7 bases that match TRBD1. The sequencing sample was made of PBMCs or a T cell subset sorted from them (not recorded which). This receptor was obtained from an adult woman who had mild COVID-19 (a few samples of this study predate the infection). Cell type and time point are not known. CDR3 bases: TGTGCCTGGAGTGTTGGCGACAGGGTGAGGATTGAAGCTTTCTTT. Translated, it gives CAWSVGDRVRIEAFF.